This is a list of T cell receptor beta chains from one sample in a study of OX40 agonist ivuxolimab in advanced cancers. Assay: immunoSEQ multiplex PCR; the TCRdb copy retains only in-frame clones and omits some. The data contain roughly 12,000 clones, approximately 87% of them singletons. Material: CD4+ or CD8+ T cells sorted from blood, obtained in a trial of the OX40 agonist ivuxolimab. The receptors come from an adult with an advanced solid tumor such as melanoma, head and neck, liver or kidney cancer. CDR3s include the opening cysteine and the closing phenylalanine or tryptophan. A D gene is named only where the DNA matches it firmly. A row's size may be missing; if present it is once, few, many or a size class.

V gene: TRBV27
clone size: .
D gene: TRBD2
J gene: TRBJ2-1
CDR3 DNA: TGTGCCAGCAGTTTTACTAGCGGGAGGACCGGGGAGCAGTTCTTC
CDR3 protein: CASSFTSGRTGEQFF

V gene: TRBV2
clone size: .
D gene: .
J gene: TRBJ2-7
CDR3 DNA: TGTGCCCTAATCAAACAGGCGCCCTACGAGCAGTACTTC
CDR3 protein: CALIKQAPYEQYF

V gene: TRBV28
clone size: .
D gene: .
J gene: TRBJ2-1
CDR3 DNA: TGTGCCAGCAGTTATGGATTTTTCGGTGAGCAGTTCTTC
CDR3 protein: CASSYGFFGEQFF

V gene: TRBV19
clone size: .
D gene: .
J gene: TRBJ1-2
CDR3 DNA: TGTGCCAGTAGTCCATGGGAAGCGACCTATGGCTACACCTTC
CDR3 protein: CASSPWEATYGYTF

V gene: TRBV7-3
clone size: .
D gene: .
J gene: TRBJ2-1
CDR3 DNA: TGTGCCAGCGGGGCCGGCGACAATGAGCAGTTCTTC
CDR3 protein: CASGAGDNEQFF

V gene: TRBV2
clone size: .
D gene: TRBD1
J gene: TRBJ2-7
CDR3 DNA: TGTGCCAGCAGTGAAGGACAGGGACGTTACGAGCAGTACTTC
CDR3 protein: CASSEGQGRYEQYF

V gene: TRBV7-9
clone size: .
D gene: .
J gene: TRBJ2-6
CDR3 DNA: TGTGCCAGCAGCGCGGACAGCTCTGGGGCCAACGTCCTGACTTTC
CDR3 protein: CASSADSSGANVLTF

V gene: TRBV7-6
clone size: .
D gene: .
J gene: TRBJ2-7
CDR3 DNA: TGTGCCAGCACCCCCGGGGAGGAGGACGAGCAGTACTTC
CDR3 protein: CASTPGEEDEQYF

V gene: TRBV28
clone size: .
D gene: .
J gene: TRBJ2-7
CDR3 DNA: TGTGCCAGCAGTGGAATAGGCTACGAGCAGTACTTC
CDR3 protein: CASSGIGYEQYF

V gene: TRBV5-1
clone size: .
D gene: .
J gene: TRBJ2-1
CDR3 DNA: TGCGCCAGCAGCTTGGCCCAGGGATACAATGAGCAGTTCTTC
CDR3 protein: CASSLAQGYNEQFF

V gene: TRBV28
clone size: .
D gene: .
J gene: TRBJ2-1
CDR3 DNA: TGTGCCAGCAGTTGGAGGGGGGTAAATGAGCAGTTCTTC
CDR3 protein: CASSWRGVNEQFF

V gene: TRBV4-1
clone size: few
D gene: .
J gene: TRBJ2-2
CDR3 DNA: TGCGCCAGCAGCGCCGGGGAGCTGTTTTTT
CDR3 protein: CASSAGELFF

V gene: TRBV2
clone size: .
D gene: .
J gene: TRBJ2-7
CDR3 DNA: TGTGCCAGCAGTGTCTACGAGCAGTACTTC
CDR3 protein: CASSVYEQYF

V gene: TRBV4-2
clone size: .
D gene: .
J gene: TRBJ2-5
CDR3 DNA: TGTGCCAGCAGCCAGGCGGACTTAACGGGAGAGACCCAGTACTTC
CDR3 protein: CASSQADLTGETQYF

V gene: TRBV10-3
clone size: .
D gene: .
J gene: TRBJ2-1
CDR3 DNA: TGTGCCATCAGTGAGTCGATCTTAAATGAGCAGTTCTTC
CDR3 protein: CAISESILNEQFF

V gene: TRBV6-5
clone size: .
D gene: .
J gene: TRBJ2-4
CDR3 DNA: TGCGCCTTGCTCGACACCAACAAAAACATTCAGTACTTC
CDR3 protein: CALLDTNKNIQYF

V gene: TRBV7-8
clone size: once
D gene: TRBD1
J gene: TRBJ1-1
CDR3 DNA: TGTGCCAGCAGCTTAGGGACAGGGGGGTCGGGCACTGAAGCTTTCTTT
CDR3 protein: CASSLGTGGSGTEAFF

V gene: TRBV11-2
clone size: .
D gene: TRBD1
J gene: TRBJ2-1
CDR3 DNA: TGTGCCAGCAGCGCCAGAGGACAGGGAGGAGCTGAGCAGTTCTTC
CDR3 protein: CASSARGQGGAEQFF

V gene: TRBV7-9
clone size: .
D gene: .
J gene: TRBJ2-1
CDR3 DNA: TGTGCCAGCAGCAACCGGGACTCTTTTTACAATGAGCAGTTCTTC
CDR3 protein: CASSNRDSFYNEQFF

V gene: TRBV11-3
clone size: .
D gene: .
J gene: TRBJ2-1
CDR3 DNA: TGTGCCAGCAGCTTTCTCAGTTACAATGAGCAGTTCTTC
CDR3 protein: CASSFLSYNEQFF

V gene: TRBV4-2
clone size: .
D gene: .
J gene: TRBJ1-1
CDR3 DNA: TGTGCCAGCAGCCACCCCGTCGGGAACCCCCTGAACACTGAAGCTTTCTTT
CDR3 protein: CASSHPVGNPLNTEAFF

V gene: TRBV9
clone size: .
D gene: .
J gene: TRBJ2-1
CDR3 DNA: TGTGCCAGCAGCGTAGACGGATCAGGGATGAGCAATGAGCAGTTCTTC
CDR3 protein: CASSVDGSGMSNEQFF

V gene: TRBV2
clone size: .
D gene: TRBD1
J gene: TRBJ2-7
CDR3 DNA: TGTGCCAGCAGTCCAGGGGGCGCAACGCTCTACGAGCAGTACTTC
CDR3 protein: CASSPGGATLYEQYF

V gene: TRBV4-3
clone size: .
D gene: TRBD2
J gene: TRBJ2-3
CDR3 DNA: TGCGCCAGCAGCCAAGACGGACTAGCGGGAGCAGATACGCAGTATTTT
CDR3 protein: CASSQDGLAGADTQYF

V gene: TRBV28
clone size: .
D gene: .
J gene: TRBJ1-1
CDR3 DNA: TGTGCCAGCAGTTTCTCGACGACTCCTATGAACACTGAAGCTTTCTTT
CDR3 protein: CASSFSTTPMNTEAFF

V gene: TRBV6-5
clone size: .
D gene: .
J gene: TRBJ2-7
CDR3 DNA: TGTGCCAGCAGGGGATACCACTCCTACGAGCAGTACTTC
CDR3 protein: CASRGYHSYEQYF

V gene: TRBV13
clone size: .
D gene: TRBD1
J gene: TRBJ1-6
CDR3 DNA: TGTGCCAGCAGCTCGGACAGGTTGACACCCCTCCACTTT
CDR3 protein: CASSSDRLTPLHF

V gene: TRBV7-8
clone size: once
D gene: TRBD1
J gene: TRBJ2-1
CDR3 DNA: TGTGCCAGCAGCTCTAGTAGGGACAGGGTATTCCATGAGCAGTTCTTC
CDR3 protein: CASSSSRDRVFHEQFF

V gene: TRBV9
clone size: .
D gene: .
J gene: TRBJ2-3
CDR3 DNA: TGTGCCAGCAGCGTAGGGCCGAGCACAGATACGCAGTATTTT
CDR3 protein: CASSVGPSTDTQYF

V gene: TRBV19
clone size: .
D gene: .
J gene: TRBJ2-7
CDR3 DNA: TGTGCCAGTAGTATACGGACAGACTACGAGCAGTACTTC
CDR3 protein: CASSIRTDYEQYF

V gene: TRBV18
clone size: .
D gene: .
J gene: TRBJ1-5
CDR3 DNA: TGTGCCAGCTCACCACCCAATCAGCCCCAGCATTTT
CDR3 protein: CASSPPNQPQHF

V gene: TRBV6-6
clone size: once
D gene: .
J gene: TRBJ2-7
CDR3 DNA: TGTGCCAGCTCCCGCGAGGCTTTGAGGGAGCAGTACTTC
CDR3 protein: CASSREALREQYF

V gene: TRBV6-5
clone size: .
D gene: .
J gene: TRBJ1-4
CDR3 DNA: TGTGCCAGCAGTTACTCGATCCGGTCCGCAAAACTGTTTTTT
CDR3 protein: CASSYSIRSAKLFF

V gene: TRBV4-3
clone size: .
D gene: .
J gene: TRBJ2-1
CDR3 DNA: TGCGCCAGCAGCCAAGGCTCAGGACCACCTTCGTTCAATGAGCAGTTCTTC
CDR3 protein: CASSQGSGPPSFNEQFF

V gene: TRBV6-1
clone size: .
D gene: .
J gene: TRBJ2-7
CDR3 DNA: TGTGCCAGCAGTGTGTTAGGGGGGGGTTACTACGAGCAGTACTTC
CDR3 protein: CASSVLGGGYYEQYF

V gene: TRBV5-1
clone size: .
D gene: TRBD1
J gene: TRBJ2-7
CDR3 DNA: TGCGCCAGCAGCTTTGGGACAGTCTACGAGCAGTACTTC
CDR3 protein: CASSFGTVYEQYF